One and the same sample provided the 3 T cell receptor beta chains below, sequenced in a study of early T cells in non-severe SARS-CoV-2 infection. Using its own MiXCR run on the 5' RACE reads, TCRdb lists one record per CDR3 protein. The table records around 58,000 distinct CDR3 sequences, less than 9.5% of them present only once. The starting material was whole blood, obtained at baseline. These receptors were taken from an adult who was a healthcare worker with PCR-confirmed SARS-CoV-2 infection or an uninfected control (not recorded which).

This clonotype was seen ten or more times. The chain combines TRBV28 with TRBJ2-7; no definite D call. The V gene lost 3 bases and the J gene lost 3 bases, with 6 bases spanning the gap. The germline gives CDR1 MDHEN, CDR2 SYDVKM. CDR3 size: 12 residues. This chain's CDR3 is CASSFAGYEQYF. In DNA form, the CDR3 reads TGTGCCAGCAGTTTCGCCGGCTACGAGCAGTACTTC.

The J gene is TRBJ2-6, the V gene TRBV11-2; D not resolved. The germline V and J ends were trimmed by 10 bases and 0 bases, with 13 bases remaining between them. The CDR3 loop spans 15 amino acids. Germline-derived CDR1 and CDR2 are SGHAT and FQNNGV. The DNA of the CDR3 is TGTGCCACCCCAGAACGGAGCTCTGGGGCCAACGTCCTGACTTTC. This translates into CATPERSSGANVLTF.

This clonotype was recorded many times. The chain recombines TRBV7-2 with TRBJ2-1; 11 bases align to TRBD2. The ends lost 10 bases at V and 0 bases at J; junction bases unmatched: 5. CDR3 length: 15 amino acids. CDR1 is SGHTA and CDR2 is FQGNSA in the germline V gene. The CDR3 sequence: CAIVTSGSSYNEQFF. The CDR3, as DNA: TGTGCCATCGTCACTAGCGGGAGCTCCTACAATGAGCAGTTCTTC.